What follows is one T cell receptor beta chain and its context. As the CDR3 is not closed by the conserved phenylalanine or tryptophan, this likely results from a read error. TCR beta cDNA was reverse-transcribed from about 500 ng of total RNA. The reaction used a constant-region primer and ProtoScript II reverse transcriptase. Libraries of TCR beta came from three nested multiplex PCR rounds with slightly modified ARM-PCR. The first two PCR rounds used TRBV1-TRBV30 primers with a Cbeta primer, nine to ten cycles each. TCRdb reanalysed the multiplex PCR reads using MiXCR and keeps one entry per CDR3 protein. In the table there are about 30,000 distinct CDR3 sequences, less than 75% of which are singletons. This sample is drawn from a study of tumor-infiltrating lymphocytes in primary liver carcinoma. Study at large: Samples returned roughly 3.5 to 8 million productive TCRbeta reads each. Read depth did not differ significantly between tissue types.

Co-extracting RNA and DNA was done with about 17-30 mg of unsorted bulk tissue as input. Patients underwent surgical resection for primary liver carcinoma. This CDR3 region has 13 residues. Germline V lookup: CDR1 SGHAT, CDR2 FQNNGV. V gave up 5 bases and J gave up 7 bases, with 13 bases separating them. The genes are TRBV11-2 and TRBJ2-3, with no clear D. The clonotype was recovered from a woman aged 30 to 39 with primary liver carcinoma and hepatitis B virus infection. The material sequenced was liver tumor tissue from sampling region 3. The subset: tumor region T3, left-lateral pole. The CDR3 nucleotides are TGTGCCAGCAGCCTGCGACGGGTGAATACGCAGTATTAT. The encoded protein is CASSLRRVNTQYY.